This T cell receptor beta chain appears in the sequencing data of a study of T cells and Merkel cell carcinoma outcomes. Regarding the study as a whole: In Merkel cell carcinoma, repertoire and T-cell density reportedly predicted outcomes.

Comments on this clone: Its target is not known.

Repertoires were generated with immunoSEQ multiplex PCR, while TCRdb's copy carries only in-frame clones and drops some. There are about 14,000 clones in the sample; about nine tenths occur only once, and approximately 2% lies in the top ten. Germline values: CDR1 MDHEN, CDR2 SYDVKM. The CDR3 spans 14 residues. V was cut by 8 bases and J by 0 bases, with 14 bases left in between. Sequenced sample: tumor tissue from Merkel cell carcinoma. The V call is TRBV28, the J call TRBJ2-7; a possible D gene is TRBD1 (5 bases). This clonotype was obtained from a human donor with Merkel cell carcinoma. The CDR3 spells CASGQGHSSYEQYF. The CDR3 bases are TGTGCCAGCGGGCAGGGTCACAGCTCCTACGAGCAGTACTTC.